This TCR beta chain was sequenced for a study of blood T cell repertoires in COVID-19. Study-level information: Whether acute or convalescent, the COVID-19 samples came from the United States, Italy and Spain.

In the case of this clone: Other DNA sequences within the sample encode an identical CDR3.

CDR3 length: 14 amino acids. Germline V gene lookup returns CDR1 SGHRS and CDR2 YFSETQ. V shed 4 bases and J 1 base; nucleotides not matched to a gene: 3. Some clones are missing from TCRdb's copy, which holds only in-frame ones; the method was immunoSEQ multiplex PCR. Among approximately 250,000 clones listed, around 83% were seen once. The origin of this receptor is a man aged 35-49 years with acute or convalescent COVID-19. The rearrangement joins TRBV5-1 to TRBJ1-1, with 8 nucleotides matching TRBD1. The sample consisted of peripheral blood. The CDR3 is CASSPGQGNTEAFF. CDR3 bases: TGCGCCAGCAGCCCTGGACAGGGGAACACTGAAGCTTTCTTT. Looking up the rest from reference TRBV5-1 and TRBJ1-1 gives the full variable domain: KAGVTQTPRYLIKTRGQQVTLSCSPISGHRSVSWYQQTPGQGLQFLFEYFSETQRNKGNFPGRFSGRQFSNSRSEMNVSTLELGDSALYLCASSPGQGNTEAFFGQGTRLTVV.